Listed below are T cell receptor beta chains from one sample, sequenced in a study of Graves' ophthalmopathy and Graves' hyperthyroidism. Using its own MiXCR run on the multiplex PCR reads, TCRdb lists one record per CDR3 protein. This sample yields about 600,000 distinct CDR3 sequences, of which 35% to 40% are seen a single time; around 4.6% belongs to the top ten. Sequenced sample: peripheral blood or thyroid tissue (not recorded which). The source is an adult man with Graves' hyperthyroidism. The CDR3 runs from the conserved cysteine through the conserved F or W. The D gene is left open where the match is weak. Expanded clones get a size class; other rows say once, few or many, or leave the size out.

v_gene: TRBV24-1; j_gene: TRBJ2-3; d_gene: -; abundance: -; CDR3aa: CATSDLSTDTQYF; CDR3nt: TGTGCCACCAGTGATTTAAGCACAGATACGCAGTATTTT
v_gene: TRBV6-5; j_gene: TRBJ1-1; d_gene: TRBD1; abundance: few; CDR3aa: CASTQYRGSQNTEAFF; CDR3nt: TGTGCCAGCACCCAATACAGGGGCAGCCAGAACACTGAAGCTTTCTTT
v_gene: TRBV11-2; j_gene: TRBJ2-3; d_gene: TRBD2; abundance: few; CDR3aa: CASSREGDTQYF; CDR3nt: TGTGCCAGCAGTCGGGAGGGAGATACGCAGTATTTT
v_gene: TRBV5-4; j_gene: TRBJ2-1; d_gene: TRBD2; abundance: -; CDR3aa: CASSLVLAGGDDEQFF; CDR3nt: TGCGCCAGCAGCTTGGTTCTAGCGGGGGGTGACGATGAGCAGTTCTTC
v_gene: TRBV19; j_gene: TRBJ2-7; d_gene: TRBD1; abundance: few; CDR3aa: CASSPGQGGQYF; CDR3nt: TGTGCCAGTAGCCCGGGACAGGGGGGGCAGTACTTC
v_gene: TRBV24-1; j_gene: TRBJ1-5; d_gene: -; abundance: -; CDR3aa: CATSAAGVSNQPQHF; CDR3nt: TGTGCCACCAGTGCAGCAGGGGTTAGCAATCAGCCCCAGCATTTT
v_gene: TRBV6-1; j_gene: TRBJ1-5; d_gene: -; abundance: few; CDR3aa: CASRETLSGDQPQHF; CDR3nt: TGTGCCAGCAGAGAAACACTATCTGGGGATCAGCCCCAGCATTTT
v_gene: TRBV10-2; j_gene: TRBJ2-7; d_gene: TRBD1; abundance: -; CDR3aa: CASRGQGPGEQYF; CDR3nt: TGCGCCAGCAGGGGACAGGGGCCGGGGGAGCAGTACTTC
v_gene: TRBV10-3; j_gene: TRBJ1-5; d_gene: -; abundance: many; CDR3aa: CAISDGQNQPQHF; CDR3nt: TGTGCCATCAGTGATGGGCAGAATCAGCCCCAGCATTTT
v_gene: TRBV29-1; j_gene: TRBJ2-7; d_gene: -; abundance: -; CDR3aa: CSVRQDNEQYF; CDR3nt: TGCAGCGTACGGCAGGACAACGAGCAGTACTTC
v_gene: TRBV7-6; j_gene: TRBJ2-7; d_gene: -; abundance: many; CDR3aa: CASSLAPRSHEQYF; CDR3nt: TGTGCCAGCAGCTTAGCTCCTAGATCCCACGAGCAGTACTTC
v_gene: TRBV5-1; j_gene: TRBJ2-5; d_gene: -; abundance: -; CDR3aa: CASSLDTYTGETQYF; CDR3nt: TGCGCCAGCAGCTTGGATACGTACACCGGGGAGACCCAGTACTTC
v_gene: TRBV20-1; j_gene: TRBJ1-2; d_gene: -; abundance: once; CDR3aa: CSARVTSGYGYTF; CDR3nt: TGCAGTGCTAGAGTCACTAGCGGGTATGGCTACACCTTC
v_gene: TRBV5-1; j_gene: TRBJ1-2; d_gene: TRBD1; abundance: -; CDR3aa: CASSWTGGDGYTF; CDR3nt: TGCGCCAGCAGCTGGACAGGGGGCGATGGCTACACCTTC
v_gene: TRBV29-1; j_gene: TRBJ1-1; d_gene: TRBD1; abundance: -; CDR3aa: CSVEDRPADGAGGTEAFF; CDR3nt: TGCAGCGTTGAAGATCGACCCGCGGATGGGGCAGGGGGGACTGAAGCTTTCTTT
v_gene: TRBV7-2; j_gene: TRBJ1-5; d_gene: TRBD1; abundance: many; CDR3aa: CASSSTRGQGGYQPQHF; CDR3nt: TGTGCCAGCAGTTCTACCAGAGGACAGGGGGGCTATCAGCCCCAGCATTTT
v_gene: TRBV7-3; j_gene: TRBJ2-7; d_gene: TRBD1; abundance: many; CDR3aa: CASSLIGTGEYEQYF; CDR3nt: TGTGCCAGCAGCTTAATCGGGACAGGGGAATACGAGCAGTACTTC
v_gene: TRBV9; j_gene: TRBJ2-6; d_gene: -; abundance: -; CDR3aa: CASSPPASRGANVLTF; CDR3nt: TGTGCCAGCAGCCCCCCCGCCAGCCGTGGGGCCAACGTCCTGACTTTC
v_gene: TRBV7-9; j_gene: TRBJ2-7; d_gene: TRBD2; abundance: -; CDR3aa: CASSPSVPGGLNYEQYF; CDR3nt: TGTGCCAGCTCACCCTCTGTTCCGGGAGGCCTTAACTACGAGCAGTACTTC
v_gene: TRBV29-1; j_gene: TRBJ2-5; d_gene: TRBD2; abundance: -; CDR3aa: CSVALAGETQYF; CDR3nt: TGCAGCGTAGCCCTAGCGGGGGAGACCCAGTACTTC
v_gene: TRBV29-1; j_gene: TRBJ1-5; d_gene: -; abundance: -; CDR3aa: CSVGSTGSNQPQHF; CDR3nt: TGCAGCGTGGGGTCGACAGGTAGCAATCAGCCCCAGCATTTT
v_gene: TRBV13; j_gene: TRBJ2-7; d_gene: -; abundance: few; CDR3aa: CASSGKREQYF; CDR3nt: TGTGCCAGCAGCGGAAAGAGGGAGCAGTACTTC
v_gene: TRBV7-8; j_gene: TRBJ2-3; d_gene: TRBD2; abundance: few; CDR3aa: CASSSWTRTDTQYF; CDR3nt: TGTGCCAGCAGCTCGTGGACTAGAACAGATACGCAGTATTTT
v_gene: TRBV6-9; j_gene: TRBJ2-1; d_gene: TRBD2; abundance: -; CDR3aa: CASSEGLAGGNEQFF; CDR3nt: TGTGCCAGCAGTGAAGGACTAGCGGGGGGTAATGAGCAGTTCTTC